Below, one T cell receptor (beta chain) is given with its context. Its antigen is not known. Constant-segment-primed 5'RACE gave TCR alpha and TCR beta cDNA libraries with sample barcodes and UMIs. TCRdb ran MiXCR on the 5' RACE reads and lists one entry per CDR3 protein. The sample records 400,000 to 500,000 distinct CDR3 sequences, roughly 18% being singletons. The data stem from a study of T-cell memory formation after mild COVID-19. Study overall: Clusters were largely donor specific.

Study conclusions and caveats: Some clones that responded were present in memory (sampled pre-infection), which suggests cross-reactive memory joined.

CDR1 is ENHRY and CDR2 is SYGVKD in the germline V gene. V was trimmed by 4 bases and J by 3 bases, leaving 4 bases between them. The CDR3 spans 11 residues. The sample comprised PBMCs or a T cell subset sorted from them (not recorded which). This rearrangement joins TRBV10-3 to TRBJ2-7; D call uncertain. The sequence came from a man aged 18 to 30 who had mild COVID-19 (a few samples of this study predate the infection). Cell type and time point are not known. CDR3 residues: CAISGGYEQYV. Here the CDR3 DNA reads TGTGCCATCAGTGGTGGCTACGAGCAGTACGTC.